This T cell receptor beta chain was obtained from a study of CD8+CD57+ T cells in acquired aplastic anemia. The germline CDR1 and CDR2 sequences are SGHTA and FQGNSA. The V gene lost 1 base and the J gene lost 3 bases, with 13 bases spanning the gap. The CDR3 runs 16 residues. Profiling that covered TCR beta VDJ and CDR3 relied on genomic DNA as its template. One entry per CDR3 protein, called by TCRdb with MiXCR from the reads. Of about 170,000 distinct CDR3 sequences listed, around 60% are singletons. The TCR sequence derives from a human donor in good health. This rearrangement joins TRBV7-2 to TRBJ1-5; perhaps TRBD1 as D (6 bases). The sequenced sample consisted of sorted CD4+, CD8+, or CD8+CD57+ T cells (not recorded which) from PBMCs. The CDR3 sequence is CASSLVAGATNQPQHF. The CDR3 nucleotides are TGTGCCAGCAGCTTAGTTGCAGGGGCCACCAATCAGCCCCAGCATTTT.